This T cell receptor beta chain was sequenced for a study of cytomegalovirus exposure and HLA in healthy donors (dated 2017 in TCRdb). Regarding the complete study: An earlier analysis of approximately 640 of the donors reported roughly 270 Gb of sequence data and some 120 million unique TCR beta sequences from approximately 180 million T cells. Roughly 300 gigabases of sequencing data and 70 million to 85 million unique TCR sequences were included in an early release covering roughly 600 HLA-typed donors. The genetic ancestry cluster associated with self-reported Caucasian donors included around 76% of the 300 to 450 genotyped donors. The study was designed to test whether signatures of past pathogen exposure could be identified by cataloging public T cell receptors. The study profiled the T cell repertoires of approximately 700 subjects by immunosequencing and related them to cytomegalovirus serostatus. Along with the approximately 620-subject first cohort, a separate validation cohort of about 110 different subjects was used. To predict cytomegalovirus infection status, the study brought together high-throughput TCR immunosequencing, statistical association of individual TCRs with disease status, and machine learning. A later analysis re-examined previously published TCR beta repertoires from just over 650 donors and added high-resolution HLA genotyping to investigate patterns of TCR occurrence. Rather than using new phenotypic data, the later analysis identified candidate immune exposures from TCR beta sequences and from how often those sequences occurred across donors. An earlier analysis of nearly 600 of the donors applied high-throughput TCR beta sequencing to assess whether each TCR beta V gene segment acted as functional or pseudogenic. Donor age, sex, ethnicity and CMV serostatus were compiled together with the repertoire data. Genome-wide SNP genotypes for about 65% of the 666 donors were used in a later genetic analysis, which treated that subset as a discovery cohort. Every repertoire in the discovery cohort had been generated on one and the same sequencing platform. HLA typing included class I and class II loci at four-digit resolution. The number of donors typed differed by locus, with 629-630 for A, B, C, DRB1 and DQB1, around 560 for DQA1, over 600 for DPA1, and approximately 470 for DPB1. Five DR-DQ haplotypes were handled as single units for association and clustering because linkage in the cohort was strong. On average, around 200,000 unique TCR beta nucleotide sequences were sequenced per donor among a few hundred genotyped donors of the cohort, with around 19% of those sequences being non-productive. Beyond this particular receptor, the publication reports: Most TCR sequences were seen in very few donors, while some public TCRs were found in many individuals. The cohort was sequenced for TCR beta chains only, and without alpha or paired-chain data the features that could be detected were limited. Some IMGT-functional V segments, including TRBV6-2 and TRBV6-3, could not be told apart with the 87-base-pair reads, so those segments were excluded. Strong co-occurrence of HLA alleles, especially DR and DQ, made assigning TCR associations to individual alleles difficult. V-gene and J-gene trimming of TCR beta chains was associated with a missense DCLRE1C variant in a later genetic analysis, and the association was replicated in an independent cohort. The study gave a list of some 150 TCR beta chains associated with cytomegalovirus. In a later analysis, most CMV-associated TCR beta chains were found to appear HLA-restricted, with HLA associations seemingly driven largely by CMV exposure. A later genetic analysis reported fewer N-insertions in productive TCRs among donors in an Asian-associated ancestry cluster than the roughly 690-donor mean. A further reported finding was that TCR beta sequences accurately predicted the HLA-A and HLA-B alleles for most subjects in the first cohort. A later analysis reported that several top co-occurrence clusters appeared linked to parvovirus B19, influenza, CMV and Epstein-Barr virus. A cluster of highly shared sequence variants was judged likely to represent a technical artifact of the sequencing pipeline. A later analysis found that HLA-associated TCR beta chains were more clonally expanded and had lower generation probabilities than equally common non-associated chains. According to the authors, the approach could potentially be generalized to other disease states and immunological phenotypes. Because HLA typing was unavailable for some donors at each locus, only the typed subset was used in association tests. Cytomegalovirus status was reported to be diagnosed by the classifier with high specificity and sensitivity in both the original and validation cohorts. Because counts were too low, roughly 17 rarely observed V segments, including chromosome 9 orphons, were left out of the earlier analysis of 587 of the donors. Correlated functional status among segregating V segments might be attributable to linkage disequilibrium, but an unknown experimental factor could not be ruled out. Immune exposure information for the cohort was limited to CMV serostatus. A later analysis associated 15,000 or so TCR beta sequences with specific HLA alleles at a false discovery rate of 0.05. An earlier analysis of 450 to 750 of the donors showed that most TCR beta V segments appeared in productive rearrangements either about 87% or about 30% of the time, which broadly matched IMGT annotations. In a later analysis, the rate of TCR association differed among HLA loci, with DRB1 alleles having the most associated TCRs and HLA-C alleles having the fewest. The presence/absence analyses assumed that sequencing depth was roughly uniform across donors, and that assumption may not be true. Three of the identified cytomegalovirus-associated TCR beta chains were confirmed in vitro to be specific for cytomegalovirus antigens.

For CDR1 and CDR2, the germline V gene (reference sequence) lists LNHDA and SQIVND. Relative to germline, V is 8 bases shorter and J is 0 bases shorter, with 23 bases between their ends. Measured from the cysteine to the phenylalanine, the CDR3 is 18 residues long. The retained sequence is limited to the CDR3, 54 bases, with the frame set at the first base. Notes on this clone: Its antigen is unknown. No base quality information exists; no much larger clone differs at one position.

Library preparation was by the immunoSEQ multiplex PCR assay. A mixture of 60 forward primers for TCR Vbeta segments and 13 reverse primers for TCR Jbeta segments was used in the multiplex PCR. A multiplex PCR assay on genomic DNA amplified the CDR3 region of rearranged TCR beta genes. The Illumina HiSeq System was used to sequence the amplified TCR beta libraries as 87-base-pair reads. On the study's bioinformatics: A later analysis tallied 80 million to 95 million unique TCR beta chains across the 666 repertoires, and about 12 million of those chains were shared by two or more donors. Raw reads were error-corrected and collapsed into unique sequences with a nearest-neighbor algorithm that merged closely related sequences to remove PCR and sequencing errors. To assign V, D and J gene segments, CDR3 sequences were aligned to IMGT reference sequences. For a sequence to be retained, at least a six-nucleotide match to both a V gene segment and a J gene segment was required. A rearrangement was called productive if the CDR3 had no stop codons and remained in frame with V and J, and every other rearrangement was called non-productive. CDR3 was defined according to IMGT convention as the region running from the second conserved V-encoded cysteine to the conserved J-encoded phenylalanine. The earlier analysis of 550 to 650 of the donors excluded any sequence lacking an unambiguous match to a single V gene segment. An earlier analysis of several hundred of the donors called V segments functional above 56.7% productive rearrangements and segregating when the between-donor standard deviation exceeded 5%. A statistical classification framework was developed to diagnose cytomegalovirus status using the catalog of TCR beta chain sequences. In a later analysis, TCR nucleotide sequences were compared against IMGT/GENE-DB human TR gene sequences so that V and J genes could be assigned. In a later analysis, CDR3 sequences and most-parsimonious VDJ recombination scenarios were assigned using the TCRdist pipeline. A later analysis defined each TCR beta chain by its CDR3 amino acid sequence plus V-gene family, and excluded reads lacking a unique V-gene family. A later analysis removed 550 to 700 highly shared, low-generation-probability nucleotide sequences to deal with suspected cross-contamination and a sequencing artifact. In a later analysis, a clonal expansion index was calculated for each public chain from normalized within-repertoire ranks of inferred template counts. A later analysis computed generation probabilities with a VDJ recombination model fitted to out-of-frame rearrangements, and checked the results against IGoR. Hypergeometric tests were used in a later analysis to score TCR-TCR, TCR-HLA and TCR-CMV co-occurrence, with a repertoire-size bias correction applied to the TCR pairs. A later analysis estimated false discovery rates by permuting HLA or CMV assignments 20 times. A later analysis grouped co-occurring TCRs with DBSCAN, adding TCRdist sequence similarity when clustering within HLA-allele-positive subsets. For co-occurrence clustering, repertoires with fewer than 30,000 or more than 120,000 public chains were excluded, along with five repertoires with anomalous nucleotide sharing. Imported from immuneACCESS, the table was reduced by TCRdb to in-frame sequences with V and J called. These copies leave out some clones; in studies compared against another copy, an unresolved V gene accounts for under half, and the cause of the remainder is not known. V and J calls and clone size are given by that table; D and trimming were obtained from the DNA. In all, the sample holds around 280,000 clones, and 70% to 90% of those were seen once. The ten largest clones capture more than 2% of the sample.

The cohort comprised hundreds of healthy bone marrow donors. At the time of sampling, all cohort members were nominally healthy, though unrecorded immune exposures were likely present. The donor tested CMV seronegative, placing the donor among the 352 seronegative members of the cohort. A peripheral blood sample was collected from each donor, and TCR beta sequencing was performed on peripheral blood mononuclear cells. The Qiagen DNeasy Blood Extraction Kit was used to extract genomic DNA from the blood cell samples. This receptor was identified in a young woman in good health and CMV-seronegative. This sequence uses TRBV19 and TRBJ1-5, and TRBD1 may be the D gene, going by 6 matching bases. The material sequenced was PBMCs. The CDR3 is CASSPSTGTKPSNQPQHF. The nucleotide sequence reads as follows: TGTGCCAGTTCCCCATCCACCGGGACAAAGCCTAGCAATCAGCCCCAGCATTTT.